Presented here are 16 T cell receptor beta chains from one specimen sequenced in a study of cytomegalovirus exposure and HLA in healthy donors. Assay used: immunoSEQ multiplex PCR; TCRdb lists only in-frame clones, some missing. Counted here are 200,000 or so clones, more than 80% occurring once; the ten biggest clones make up about 7%. The material sequenced was PBMCs. The receptors originated from a man aged 18 to 35 in good health and CMV-seropositive.

The rearrangement links TRBV28 to TRBJ2-2; 9 bases agree with TRBD2. J lost 0 bases, V lost 6 bases, and 8 bases had no gene match. From germline, CDR1 is MDHEN and CDR2 SYDVKM. The CDR3 consists of 17 residues. The CDR3 nucleotides read TGTGCCAGCAGGAAATTAGCGGGAGCGTCGAACACCGGGGAGCTGTTTTTT. This codes for CASRKLAGASNTGELFF.

V is TRBV19 and J is TRBJ2-6, with 7 bases identical to TRBD1. V was pared by 7 bases and J by 4 bases, with 7 bases of the junction left unmatched. CDR1 and CDR2 (germline): LNHDA, SQIVND (reference sequence). This CDR3 contains 15 residues. CDR3 loop: CASNDRASGANVLTF. The CDR3 DNA reads TGTGCCAGTAATGACAGGGCATCAGGGGCCAACGTCCTGACTTTC.

The V and J genes are TRBV4-2 and TRBJ2-7; 7 bases agree with TRBD2. Looked up from germline, CDR1 is LGHNA and CDR2 is YNFKEQ. This CDR3 has 16 residues. J was trimmed by 3 bases and V by 1 base; bases with no gene match: 9. The CDR3 sequence: CASSQAGAGVGYEQYF. In DNA, the CDR3 is TGTGCCAGCAGCCAAGCGGGTGCGGGAGTGGGCTACGAGCAGTACTTC.

V usage is TRBV28 and J usage is TRBJ2-7; TRBD1 matches at 10 bases. Trimming at V came to 1 base and at J to 3 bases, leaving 6 bases not matched to a gene. The CDR3 runs to 16 residues. CDR1 MDHEN and CDR2 SYDVKM come from the germline V gene. CDR3 sequence reads: CASSLSGQGGIYEQYF. The CDR3 bases are TGTGCCAGCAGTTTATCTGGACAGGGGGGGATCTACGAGCAGTACTTC.

This clone was observed a handful of times. This chain links TRBV4-2 with TRBJ2-1; 8 positions match TRBD2. J was trimmed by 8 bases and V by 0 bases; bases with no gene match: 12. Germline CDR1 is LGHNA and CDR2 is YNFKEQ. The CDR3 is made up of 17 amino acids. The CDR3 DNA reads TGTGCCAGCAGCCAAGAAGAGGGGCTTGGACTAGCATATGAGCAGTTCTTC. Protein: CASSQEEGLGLAYEQFF.

The gene calls are TRBV29-1 and TRBJ2-7; 7 positions match TRBD1. This CDR3 is built from 13 residues. The germline V gene encodes CDR1 SQVTM and CDR2 ANQGSEA. J gave up 1 base and V 5 bases, and 5 bases lay outside the gene matches. CDR3 amino acids: CSVLTGISYEQYF. DNA of the CDR3: TGCAGCGTTTTGACAGGGATATCCTACGAGCAGTACTTC.

This chain joins TRBV6-5 and TRBJ2-7; 9 bases fit TRBD2. V lost 1 base and J lost 3; bases outside the gene matches: 7. The CDR3 covers 16 residues. The germline CDR1 and CDR2 sequences are MNHEY and SVGAGI. The CDR3 region has the DNA TGTGCCAGCAGTTACTTGCCTAGCGGGGAGGGCTACGAGCAGTACTTC. Translated, it gives CASSYLPSGEGYEQYF.

The rearrangement uses TRBV4-1 and TRBJ2-3; 10 bases line up with TRBD1. Germline CDR1 is MGHRA and CDR2 is YSYEKL. Trimming took 8 bases from V and 3 from J; bases not matched to a gene: 8. The CDR3 sequence is 15 residues long. CDR3 nucleotide sequence: TGCGCCAGCCAAGACTGGGGACAGGGGACAGATACGCAGTATTTT. It encodes CASQDWGQGTDTQYF.

The chain is built from TRBV7-9 and TRBJ2-7; D perhaps matches TRBD1 (7 bases). V lost 5 bases and J lost 2, with 10 bases in between. Germline V gives CDR1 SEHNR, CDR2 FQNEAQ (reference sequence). This CDR3 is built from 13 residues. The chain's CDR3 is CASSPGGTYEQYF. The CDR3 DNA reads TGTGCCAGCAGCCCAGGGGGGACCTACGAGCAGTACTTC.

This chain uses TRBV28 with TRBJ2-7; D perhaps matches TRBD1 (6 bases). The V and J ends lost 5 bases and 0 bases respectively, with 17 bases between them. The CDR3 contains 16 residues. CDR1 is MDHEN and CDR2 is SYDVKM in the germline V gene. DNA for the CDR3: TGTGCCAGCAGTGACCCTAGACAGGTCAGCTCCTACGAGCAGTACTTC. Protein sequence: CASSDPRQVSSYEQYF.

This chain links TRBV7-6 with TRBJ2-7; 7 bases map to TRBD1. CDR3 length equals 14 residues. The V gene end was trimmed by 4 bases and the J gene end by 1 base; junction bases not matched to a gene: 4. In germline, CDR1 is SGHVS, CDR2 FNYEAQ. CDR3 coding DNA: TGTGCCAGCAGCTCCCGGGACAGTTCCTACGAGCAGTACTTC. Translation: CASSSRDSSYEQYF.

V is TRBV28 and J is TRBJ2-7, with D possibly TRBD2 on 5 matching bases. The CDR3 covers 12 residues. V was pared by 8 bases and J by 2 bases, with 10 bases between. Per the germline V gene, CDR1 is MDHEN and CDR2 is SYDVKM. The CDR3 sequence is CASGRGTYEQYF. As DNA, the CDR3 is TGTGCCAGCGGGAGAGGGACCTACGAGCAGTACTTC. The whole variable domain, filled in from reference TRBV28 and TRBJ2-7, reads DVKVTQSSRYLVKRTGEKVFLECVQDMDHENMFWYRQDPGLGLRLIYFSYDVKMKEKGDIPEGYSVSREKKERFSLILESASTNQTSMYLCASGRGTYEQYFGPGTRLTVT.

There are a few counts of this clone. The chain employs TRBV27 and TRBJ2-7; 11 bases match TRBD2. The CDR3 is 15 amino acids. V trimming: 1 base; J trimming: 9 bases; junction bases outside the gene matches: 8. Germline values: CDR1 MNHEY, CDR2 SMNVEV (reference sequence). CDR3 nucleotide sequence: TGTGCCAGCAGTTTATTTGGGACTAGCGGACGGCGGCAGTACTTC. Its translation: CASSLFGTSGRRQYF.

The chain has TRBV6-1 and TRBJ1-1; unclear D gene. V was shortened by 2 bases and J by 1 base, with 5 bases between the two germline ends. Germline V gene lookup returns CDR1 MNHNS and CDR2 SASEGT. The CDR3 length is 13 residues. Written as DNA, the CDR3 is TGTGCCAGCAGTGAAATCCGGAACACTGAAGCTTTCTTT. It is translated as CASSEIRNTEAFF.

The V and J genes are TRBV5-5 and TRBJ2-7; TRBD1 is a possible D gene (6 bases). Germline-derived CDR1 and CDR2 are SGHKS and YYEKEE (reference sequence). The V and J ends lost 5 bases and 6 bases respectively, with 15 bases between them. This CDR3 contains 13 residues. The CDR3 nucleotides read TGTGCCAGCAGTTTTGTAAGGGGGTTCGAGCAGTACTTC. Residues: CASSFVRGFEQYF. Using reference TRBV5-5 and TRBJ2-7 for the parts outside the CDR3, the full variable domain is DAGVTQSPTHLIKTRGQQVTLRCSPISGHKSVSWYQQVLGQGPQFIFQYYEKEERGRGNFPDRFSARQFPNYSSELNVNALLLGDSALYLCASSFVRGFEQYFGPGTRLTVT.

V is TRBV5-1 and J is TRBJ2-2; TRBD2 matches at 8 bases. This CDR3 has 19 amino acids. V shed 4 bases, J shed 0 bases, and the junction held 14 bases outside the gene matches. CDR1 is SGHRS, CDR2 YFSETQ, per germline. CDR3 nucleotides: TGCGCCAGCAGCCTCCAAACCGGGACTAGAGCTTCGAACACCGGGGAGCTGTTTTTT. This encodes CASSLQTGTRASNTGELFF.